The entry that follows covers one T cell receptor (beta chain) sequence. This record comes from a study of blood T cell repertoires in COVID-19. Study details: Sites in the United States, Italy and Spain provided acute and convalescent COVID-19 samples.

Sequencing was performed with immunoSEQ multiplex PCR; in TCRdb, only in-frame clones are kept and a portion is missing. The sample yields approximately 300,000 clones, about nine tenths seen once. Germline V gene data show CDR1 as SGHAT and CDR2 as FQNNGV. V shed 5 bases, J shed 7 bases, and the junction held 9 bases outside the gene matches. The CDR3 has 15 residues. V is TRBV11-2 and J is TRBJ2-2, with 8 bases fitting TRBD1. The sample was PBMCs or T cells enriched from blood (not recorded which). The sequence was obtained from a man between 60 and 75 years old who had recovered from COVID-19. CDR3 loop: CASSTYRGKYGELFF. The CDR3 bases are TGTGCCAGCAGCACTTACAGGGGGAAATACGGGGAGCTGTTTTTT.